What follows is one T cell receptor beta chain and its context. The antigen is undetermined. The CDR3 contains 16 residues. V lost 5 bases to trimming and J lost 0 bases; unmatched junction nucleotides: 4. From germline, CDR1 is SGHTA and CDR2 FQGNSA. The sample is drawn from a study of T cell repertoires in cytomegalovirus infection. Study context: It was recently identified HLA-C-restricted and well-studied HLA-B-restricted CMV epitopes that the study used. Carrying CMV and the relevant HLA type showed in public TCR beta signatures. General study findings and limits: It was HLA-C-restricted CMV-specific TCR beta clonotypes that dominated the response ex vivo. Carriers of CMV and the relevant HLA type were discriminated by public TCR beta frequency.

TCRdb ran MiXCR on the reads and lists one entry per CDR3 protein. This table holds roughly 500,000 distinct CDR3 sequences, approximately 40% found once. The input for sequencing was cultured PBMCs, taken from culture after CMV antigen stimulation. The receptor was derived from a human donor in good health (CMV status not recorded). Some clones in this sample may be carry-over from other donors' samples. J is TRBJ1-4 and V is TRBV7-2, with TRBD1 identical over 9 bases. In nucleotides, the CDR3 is TGTGCCAGCAGCCACGACAGGGGGGCAACTAATGAAAAACTGTTTTTT. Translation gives CASSHDRGATNEKLFF. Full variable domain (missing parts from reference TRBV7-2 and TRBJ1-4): GAGVSQSPSNKVTEKGKDVELRCDPISGHTALYWYRQSLGQGLEFLIYFQGNSAPDKSGLPSDRFSAERTGGSVSTLTIQRTQQEDSAVYLCASSHDRGATNEKLFFGSGTQLSVL.